This T cell receptor beta chain emerged from a study of graft-versus-host responses after intestinal transplantation. Whole-study results and caveats: Some patients had graft-donor T cell macrochimerism. In their allografts, the ratios of graft-versus-host to host-versus-graft T cell clones were high.

There are 15 residues in the CDR3. V lost 4 bases and J lost 0, with 11 bases in between. Germline lookup yields CDR1 SGHTS and CDR2 YDEGEE. Sorting of proliferating CFSE-low CD3+CD4+ and CD3+CD8+ responders took place after the reaction. Clones were read by immunoSEQ multiplex PCR, and TCRdb kept only the in-frame ones, dropping some. Here the sample spans about 15,000 clones, around 29% being singletons. The material was alloreactive CD4+ T cells from a mixed lymphocyte reaction culture, obtained before intestinal transplant. The sample's subset: CFSE-low proliferating T cells sorted from roughly six-day pre-transplant mixed lymphocyte reaction (GvH or HvG direction). This receptor was taken from a human patient who received an intestinal transplant. The V gene is TRBV5-8, the J gene TRBJ1-3; unclear D gene. DNA of the CDR3: TGTGCCAGCAGCATTTTGAACCTCTCTGGAAACACCATATATTTT. Protein sequence: CASSILNLSGNTIYF.